This T cell receptor beta chain comes out of a study of PD-L1 blockade in urothelial cancer. At the level of the study: Patients previously received 0 to 3 chemotherapy regimens. Blood samples contained a median about 150,000 T cells. Analyses used blood from 3 weeks (second dose) and 6 weeks after treatment start.

Time point: peripheral blood 6 weeks after treatment start. The CDR3 loop spans 16 amino acids. Germline assignment: CDR1 SGDLS and CDR2 YYNGEE. The V segment lost 4 bases and the J segment 7 bases; nucleotides outside the gene matches: 8. The table came from immunoSEQ multiplex PCR; TCRdb's copy has only in-frame clones and leaves some out. The sample has around 100,000 clones; approximately 90% are singletons. The source is a man aged 55 to 70 with urothelial cancer. The material was PBMCs, obtained around atezolizumab (anti-PD-L1) treatment. The gene calls are TRBV9 and TRBJ2-5; 15 bases align to TRBD2. This CDR3 reads CASSPGLAGGGATQYF. CDR3 in DNA: TGTGCCAGCAGCCCAGGACTAGCGGGGGGGGGAGCGACCCAGTACTTC.